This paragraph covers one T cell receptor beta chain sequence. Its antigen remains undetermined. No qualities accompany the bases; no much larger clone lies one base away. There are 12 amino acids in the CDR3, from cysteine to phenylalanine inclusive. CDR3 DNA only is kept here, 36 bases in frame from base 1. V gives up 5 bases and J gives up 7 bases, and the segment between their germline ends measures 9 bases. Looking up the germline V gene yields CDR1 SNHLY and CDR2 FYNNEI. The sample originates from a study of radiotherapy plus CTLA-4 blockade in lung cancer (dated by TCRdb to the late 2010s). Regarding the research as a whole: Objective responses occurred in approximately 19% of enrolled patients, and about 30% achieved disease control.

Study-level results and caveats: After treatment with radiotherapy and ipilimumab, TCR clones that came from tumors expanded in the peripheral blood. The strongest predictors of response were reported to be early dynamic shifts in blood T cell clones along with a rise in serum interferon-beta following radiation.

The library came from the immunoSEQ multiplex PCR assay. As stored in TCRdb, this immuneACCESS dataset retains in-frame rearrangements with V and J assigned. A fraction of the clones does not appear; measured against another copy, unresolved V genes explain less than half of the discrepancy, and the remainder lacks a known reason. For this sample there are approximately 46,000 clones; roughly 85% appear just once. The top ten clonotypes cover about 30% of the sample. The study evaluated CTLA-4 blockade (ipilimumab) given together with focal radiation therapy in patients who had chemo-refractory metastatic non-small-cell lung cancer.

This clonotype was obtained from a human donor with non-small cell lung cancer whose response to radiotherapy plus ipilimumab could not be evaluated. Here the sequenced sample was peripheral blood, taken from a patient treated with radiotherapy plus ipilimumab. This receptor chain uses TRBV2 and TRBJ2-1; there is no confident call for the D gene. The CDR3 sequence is CASSQNRNEQFF. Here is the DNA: TGTGCCAGCAGTCAAAACAGAAATGAGCAGTTCTTC.